Listed below are T cell receptor beta chains from one sample, sequenced in a study of blood T cell repertoires in COVID-19. The assay was immunoSEQ multiplex PCR, and TCRdb's table has in-frame clones only and misses some. The sample lists around 250,000 clones; 90% to 95% were seen once. Sequencing used PBMCs or T cells enriched from blood (not recorded which). All receptors derive from a human donor in a cohort exposed to, infected with or recovered from COVID-19 (not recorded which). The donor label of this sample is uncertain. CDR3s include the opening cysteine and the closing phenylalanine or tryptophan. D genes are given only for firm matches. Clone size is given for some rows only: seen once, a few or many times, or a class if the clone is expanded.

CDR3 length	V gene	clone size	J gene	D gene	CDR3 DNA	CDR3 protein
14	TRBV2	-	TRBJ1-5	TRBD1	TGTGCCAGCAGTGCGACAGGGGGCAATCAGCCCCAGCATTTT	CASSATGGNQPQHF
15	TRBV9	-	TRBJ2-1	TRBD2	TGTGCCAGCAGCGTAGCCGGGGGGGCCCGGAATGAGCAGTTCTTC	CASSVAGGARNEQFF
15	TRBV6-5	-	TRBJ2-7	TRBD1	TGTGCCAGCAGTCCGGACAGGGAGCTTTCCTACGAGCAGTACTTC	CASSPDRELSYEQYF
12	TRBV28	-	TRBJ1-4	-	TGTGCCAGCTGGAACAGCGGTGAAAAACTGTTTTTT	CASWNSGEKLFF
17	TRBV4-1	-	TRBJ2-7	TRBD1	TGCGCCAGCAGCCAAGCCCCGAGGGGGACAGGCGACTACGAGCAGTACTTC	CASSQAPRGTGDYEQYF
16	TRBV7-2	-	TRBJ2-7	TRBD2	TGTGCCAGCAGCGCCCCTGGGGCTAGCGGACTCAACGAGCAGTACTTC	CASSAPGASGLNEQYF
15	TRBV6-5	-	TRBJ2-1	TRBD2	TGTGCCAGCAGGACTAGCGGGGGCCCCTACAATGAGCAGTTCTTC	CASRTSGGPYNEQFF
13	TRBV30	-	TRBJ1-2	-	TGTGCCTGGAGTGAGACATTGGGCTATGGCTACACCTTC	CAWSETLGYGYTF
19	TRBV27	-	TRBJ1-1	TRBD1	TGTGCCAGCAGTTTAGGGGGGTGGGACAGGGGTCGATGGAGCACTGAAGCTTTCTTT	CASSLGGWDRGRWSTEAFF
14	TRBV29-1	-	TRBJ1-2	TRBD1	TGCAGCTTCGGAGACAGGGAATCTGTCTATGGCTACACCTTC	CSFGDRESVYGYTF
14	TRBV23-1	-	TRBJ2-3	-	TGCGCCAGCAGTCAGCCCAAGAGGCGGGCACTCCAGTATTTT	CASSQPKRRALQYF
14	TRBV4-2	-	TRBJ1-6	-	TGTGCCAGCAGCCAAACGGAGGGATATTCACCCCTCCACTTT	CASSQTEGYSPLHF
14	TRBV19	-	TRBJ2-4	-	TGTGCCAGTAGTACCGCGGGACAGCAAAACATTCAGTACTTC	CASSTAGQQNIQYF
12	TRBV30	-	TRBJ2-5	-	TGTGCCTGGAGTGTACGGGGAGAGACCCAGTACTTC	CAWSVRGETQYF
14	TRBV27	-	TRBJ2-2	-	TGTGCCAGCAGTTTCTTCTTGAACACCGGGGAGCTGTTTTTT	CASSFFLNTGELFF
13	TRBV6-5	-	TRBJ1-1	-	TGTGCCAGCAGATCCGAGCTGAACACTGAAGCTTTCTTT	CASRSELNTEAFF
15	TRBV19	few	TRBJ1-4	-	TGTGCCAGTAGTACCAGGGGTAATGGCGGTGAAAAACTGTTTTTT	CASSTRGNGGEKLFF
21	TRBV27	-	TRBJ1-4	TRBD1	TGTGCCAGCAGTTTTGAACCCCCAGGCACAGGGGGTTTTGCGGGGACTGAAAAACTGTTTTTT	CASSFEPPGTGGFAGTEKLFF
14	TRBV6-5	few	TRBJ1-1	-	TGTGCCAGCAGTTATGGGGGGACCCACACTGAAGCTTTCTTT	CASSYGGTHTEAFF
16	TRBV4-1	-	TRBJ1-6	-	TGCGCCAGCAGCCAAGATCGGGTGGGAGACGATTCACCCCTCCACTTT	CASSQDRVGDDSPLHF
12	TRBV18	-	TRBJ2-7	-	TGTGCCAGCTCCTACAGCCGGGAGGAGCAGTACTTC	CASSYSREEQYF
15	TRBV5-6	-	TRBJ2-2	TRBD1	TGTGCCAGCAGCGAATGGACAGGGGCTCACGGGGAGCTGTTTTTT	CASSEWTGAHGELFF
14	TRBV27	-	TRBJ1-5	-	TGTGCCAGCAGTTTTGAGGGTCGAGGTCAGCCCCAGCATTTT	CASSFEGRGQPQHF
16	TRBV6-2/TRBV6-3	-	TRBJ1-2	TRBD1	TGTGCCAGCAGTTCCTACGGGACAGGCGACAGCTATGGCTACACCTTC	CASSSYGTGDSYGYTF
15	TRBV5-1	-	TRBJ1-2	-	TGCGCCAGCAGCTTGGTGAGGCAAGGGGTCGATGGCTACACCTTC	CASSLVRQGVDGYTF
20	TRBV21-1	-	TRBJ2-5	-	TGTGCCAGCAGCAAACCCAGTTGGACAGTGCGAAATACGATGGAAGAGACCCAGTACTTC	CASSKPSWTVRNTMEETQYF
16	TRBV30	-	TRBJ2-5	TRBD2	TGTGCCTGGAGTGTAGGGACTAGCGGGCGTCAAGAGACCCAGTACTTC	CAWSVGTSGRQETQYF
18	TRBV3-1/TRBV3-2	once	TRBJ2-5	TRBD2	TGTGCCAGCAGCCAATGGGCCAGGATAGCGGGGGGAGGGGAGACCCAGTACTTC	CASSQWARIAGGGETQYF
15	TRBV18	once	TRBJ2-5	-	TGTGCCAGCTCTCGTACTATGGGAGCGCAAGAGACCCAGTACTTC	CASSRTMGAQETQYF
13	TRBV6-5	-	TRBJ1-4	-	TGTGCCAGCCGCAGGGGAGCTAAAGAAAAACTGTTTTTT	CASRRGAKEKLFF
15	TRBV27	-	TRBJ1-5	-	TGTGCCAGCAGCCCCAGGGCAGGGCCCAATCAGCCCCAGCATTTT	CASSPRAGPNQPQHF
13	TRBV7-8	-	TRBJ1-3	-	TGTGCCAGCAGCACGCGGGGTGGAAACACCATATATTTT	CASSTRGGNTIYF
15	TRBV11-2	-	TRBJ2-1	TRBD2	TGTGCCAGCGGATCACTAGCGGGGAAAAAGGGTGAGCAGTTCTTC	CASGSLAGKKGEQFF
14	TRBV27	-	TRBJ2-3	-	TGTGCCAGCACCTCCGGCGGGGGCTCAGATACGCAGTATTTT	CASTSGGGSDTQYF
15	TRBV19	-	TRBJ2-7	TRBD2	TGTGCCAGTAGTACTAATAGCGGGGGGTCCGGGAAGCAGTACTTC	CASSTNSGGSGKQYF
14	TRBV5-4	-	TRBJ2-5	TRBD1	TGTGCCGCAGGGGGCGGGGTGAGGGGAGAGACCCAGTACTTC	CAAGGGVRGETQYF
22	TRBV27	-	TRBJ2-3	TRBD2	TGTGCCAGCAGTTTAGTCGGACCGGGACTAGCGGGGGGGCTGGTATCAACGGATACGCAGTATTTT	CASSLVGPGLAGGLVSTDTQYF
15	TRBV19	-	TRBJ1-5	-	TGTGCCAGTAGTATAGTCCTCGACGGGAATCAGCCCCAGCATTTT	CASSIVLDGNQPQHF
16	TRBV5-4	-	TRBJ1-1	TRBD1	TGTGCCAGCAGCTTTGAGATACAGGGGTCCCCCACTGAAGCTTTCTTT	CASSFEIQGSPTEAFF
16	TRBV2	-	TRBJ2-1	TRBD2	TGTGCCAGCAGTGAATCCCGGGGGGGCGGGTACAATGAGCAGTTCTTC	CASSESRGGGYNEQFF
15	TRBV18	-	TRBJ2-1	-	TGTGCCAGCTCACCATGGGGGGGCCATGACAATGAGCAGTTCTTC	CASSPWGGHDNEQFF
16	TRBV12-5	once	TRBJ1-1	-	TGTGCTAGTGGTTTGGCCATCCAACAGCTCCCCGGGGTAGCTTTCTTT	CASGLAIQQLPGVAFF
13	TRBV19	-	TRBJ2-7	-	TGTGCCAGTAGTACCCAGACTAGTTCCGAGCAGTACTTC	CASSTQTSSEQYF
17	TRBV24-1	-	TRBJ2-7	-	TGTGCCACCAGTGACCCAGGACTCGACAAATTCTCCTACGAGCAGTACTTC	CATSDPGLDKFSYEQYF
16	TRBV4-3	-	TRBJ1-4	-	TGCGCCAGCAGCCAAGATAATAAGGGTGGGAGTGAAAAACTGTTTTTT	CASSQDNKGGSEKLFF
14	TRBV14	-	TRBJ2-5	-	TGTGCCAGCAGTCTCGGAGGGTGGGGCGAGACCCAGTACTTC	CASSLGGWGETQYF
12	TRBV3-1/TRBV3-2	-	TRBJ1-1	TRBD1	TGTGCCAGCAGCCGGACAGGGTTCGAATCTTTCTTT	CASSRTGFESFF
16	TRBV7-3	-	TRBJ2-2	TRBD1	TGTGCCAGCAGCTTAACGGGGACAGGGGGCCATCGGGAGCTGTTTTTT	CASSLTGTGGHRELFF
13	TRBV12-3/TRBV12-4	-	TRBJ1-2	-	TGTGCCAGCAGTTTTGAGGGCATAGGTGGCTACACCTTC	CASSFEGIGGYTF
13	TRBV6-5	-	TRBJ1-5	-	TGTGCCAGCAGGATGACAGCAAATCAGCCCCAGCATTTT	CASRMTANQPQHF
11	TRBV5-4	-	TRBJ2-4	-	TGTGCCAGCAGCTTGGGACTAGAACGGTACTTC	CASSLGLERYF
13	TRBV18	-	TRBJ1-2	TRBD1	TGTGCCAGTTCTACAGGGGGCGACTATGGCTACACCTTC	CASSTGGDYGYTF
11	TRBV6-5	-	TRBJ1-1	-	TGTGCCAGCACGGGTGGGACTGAAGCTTTCTTT	CASTGGTEAFF
15	TRBV2	-	TRBJ2-2	-	TGTGCCAGCAGTGCGGCCACAGGGTGGACCGGGGAGCTGTTTTTT	CASSAATGWTGELFF